This entry features one T cell receptor beta chain sequence. These data belong to a study of blood T cell repertoires in COVID-19. Study background: PBMCs, B-cell-depleted T cells, or T cells were the source of the cDNA or gDNA that made up the material.

This CDR3 contains 14 residues. After removal of 3 bases from V and 10 bases from J, the junction contained 5 bases not matched to a gene. CDR1 is MNHEY and CDR2 is SMNVEV in the germline V gene (reference sequence). Authors' methods: By means of reference gene primer amplification, nucleated cell counts were estimated. TCRdb keeps only in-frame clones here, not all; method: immunoSEQ multiplex PCR. V, J and clone size are taken as reported in that table, and D and trimming were inferred from the DNA itself. The table has around 130,000 clones, approximately 80% seen once; the top ten hold more than 4.5%.

This clonotype was obtained from a woman in her 70s with acute or convalescent COVID-19. The gene calls are TRBV27 and TRBJ2-1; TRBD1 aligns across 11 bases. The sequenced sample was peripheral blood. The CDR3 DNA reads TGTGCCAGCAGTTTCGGGACAGGGGGTTTCGAGCAGTTCTTC. It specifies CASSFGTGGFEQFF.